These 5 T cell receptor beta chains share one sample of origin, sequenced in a study of shared clonotypes between healthy human individuals. CD45RO-negative CD8 cells positively selected for CCR7 made up the naive population, which excluded terminally differentiated effector memory CD45RA+ cells. Measured with immunoSEQ multiplex PCR; TCRdb has only the in-frame clones, and not every one. This sample carries roughly 2 million clones, about 95% of them seen once, and the ten largest clones take 0.85% to 1.2%. Input material: naive CD8+ T cells sorted from blood. The receptors were sampled from a man aged 18 to 35 in good health.

This clone was counted once. The J gene is TRBJ2-1, the V gene TRBV11-2, with 9 bases fitting TRBD2. Germline values: CDR1 SGHAT, CDR2 FQNNGV. The V gene end was trimmed by 0 bases and the J gene end by 9 bases; junction bases not matched to a gene: 6. This CDR3 has 15 residues. The chain's CDR3 is CASSLEVAGAGEQFF. The CDR3 DNA reads as TGTGCCAGCAGCTTAGAGGTAGCGGGGGCCGGTGAGCAGTTCTTC. Combining the CDR3 with reference TRBV11-2 and TRBJ2-1 gives the whole variable domain EAGVAQSPRYKIIEKRQSVAFWCNPISGHATLYWYQQILGQGPKLLIQFQNNGVVDDSQLPKDRFSAERLKGVDSTLKIQPAKLEDSAVYLCASSLEVAGAGEQFFGPGTRLTVL.

The chain couples TRBV5-6 to TRBJ2-3; 9 nucleotides line up with TRBD2. The CDR3 sequence is 14 residues long. V shed 7 bases, J shed 2 bases, and the junction held 5 bases outside the gene matches. CDR1 and CDR2 (germline): SGHDT, YYEEEE. CDR3 protein: CASLSGGFTDTQYF. Written as DNA, the CDR3 is TGTGCCAGCCTGAGCGGGGGGTTCACAGATACGCAGTATTTT.

The chain joins TRBV7-9 to TRBJ1-1; no reliable D call. The CDR3 has 14 residues. The V end lost 5 bases, the J end lost 3 bases, and 13 bases lay between the germline ends. The germline V gene encodes CDR1 SEHNR and CDR2 FQNEAQ (reference sequence). The CDR3 loop reads CASSAQEGYTEAFF. The CDR3 DNA follows: TGTGCCAGCAGCGCGCAGGAGGGCTACACTGAAGCTTTCTTT.

This sequence joins TRBV6-5 and TRBJ1-1, with D uncertain. The V end was cut by 2 bases, the J end by 0 bases, with 10 bases between. CDR1 is MNHEY and CDR2 is SVGAGI in the germline V gene. This CDR3 contains 15 residues. CDR3 sequence: CASSYDIGMNTEAFF. CDR3 DNA: TGTGCCAGCAGTTACGATATAGGTATGAACACTGAAGCTTTCTTT.

The sample holds many counts of this clone. This sample includes further DNA sequences coding for the same CDR3. The chain employs TRBV30 and TRBJ2-7; no firm D call. Germline loops: CDR1 GTSNPN, CDR2 SVGIG (reference sequence). The V gene lost 4 bases and the J gene lost 1 base, with 5 bases spanning the gap. The CDR3 contains 11 residues. The CDR3 is CAWTGSYEQYF. The CDR3 DNA reads TGTGCCTGGACAGGATCCTACGAGCAGTACTTC.